A single sample is the source of the 32 T cell receptor beta chains below, sequenced in a study of graft-versus-host responses after intestinal transplantation. The starting material, graft tissue, was processed to release intraepithelial and lamina propria lymphocytes. Some clones are missing from TCRdb's copy, which holds only in-frame ones; the method was immunoSEQ multiplex PCR. The data hold about 15,000 clones, with 80% observed a single time. Sequenced here: ileum tissue, sampled roughly 98 days after intestinal transplant. Receptors were obtained from a human patient who received an intestinal transplant, so some T cells may come from the graft donor.

In this sample, this clone turned up a few times. V and J are TRBV28 and TRBJ1-1; D perhaps matches TRBD1 (6 bases). V was clipped by 4 bases and J by 0 bases, with 12 bases between them. CDR3 size: 15 residues. Per germline, CDR1 MDHEN and CDR2 SYDVKM. This CDR3 is CASSSPGDMNTEAFF. The CDR3 region has the DNA TGTGCCAGCAGTTCCCCTGGGGACATGAACACTGAAGCTTTCTTT.

This chain uses TRBV28 with TRBJ2-5; 8 bases align to TRBD2. V shed 3 bases, J shed 1 base, and the junction held 4 bases outside the gene matches. The germline gives CDR1 MDHEN, CDR2 SYDVKM. CDR3 size: 15 residues. The CDR3 DNA sequence: TGTGCCAGCAGTTTCCGGAGCGGGGGCCAAGAGACCCAGTACTTC. Translated: CASSFRSGGQETQYF.

CDR3 loop: CASSRARPTGVTEAFF. Here the CDR3 DNA reads TGTGCCAGTAGTAGAGCAAGGCCGACAGGGGTTACTGAAGCTTTCTTT. The chain is built from TRBV19 and TRBJ1-1, with TRBD1 identical over 8 bases. This CDR3 comprises 16 residues. Losses at the gene ends were 4 bases for V and 5 bases for J; bases not matched to a gene: 12. Germline CDR1 and CDR2: LNHDA and SQIVND (reference sequence).

The V call is TRBV7-8, the J call TRBJ1-6, with a tentative D call TRBD1 (6 bases). The CDR3 loop spans 15 amino acids. Germline V gives CDR1 SGHVS, CDR2 FQNEAQ. Trimming left V 7 bases short and J 8 bases short, with 18 bases between. CDR3 bases: TGTGCCAGCACCACAGGGAGAGGATATGATTCACCCCTCCACTTT. Encoded protein: CASTTGRGYDSPLHF.

V gene TRBV23-1 combines with J gene TRBJ2-1; TRBD2 agrees at 13 bases. TRBV23-1 is flagged as an ORF with uncertain function. After removal of 1 base from V and 6 bases from J, the junction contained 3 bases not matched to a gene. The CDR3 runs to 16 residues. For the CDR3, the DNA is TGCGCCAGCAGTCAATACTGGACTAGCGGGAGCAATGAGCAGTTCTTC. This encodes CASSQYWTSGSNEQFF.

The V call is TRBV7-2, the J call TRBJ1-1, with D possibly matching TRBD1 (5 bases). Between the trimmed V and J ends, which lost 2 bases and 6 bases, there was a span of 13 bases. This CDR3 region has 14 residues. CDR1 and CDR2 (germline): SGHTA, FQGNSA. The DNA for the CDR3 is TGTGCCAGCAGCTTAAACGGGGTAGGGGCTGAAGCTTTCTTT. Residues: CASSLNGVGAEAFF. Full variable domain (remainder filled in from reference TRBV7-2 and TRBJ1-1): GAGVSQSPSNKVTEKGKDVELRCDPISGHTALYWYRQSLGQGLEFLIYFQGNSAPDKSGLPSDRFSAERTGGSVSTLTIQRTQQEDSAVYLCASSLNGVGAEAFFGQGTRLTVV.

This rearrangement joins TRBV5-1 to TRBJ2-5, with D uncertain. Trimming removed 4 bases from V and 3 bases from J, with 16 bases in between. The CDR3 has 15 residues. Germline-derived CDR1 and CDR2 are SGHRS and YFSETQ. In DNA form, the CDR3 reads TGCGCCAGCAGCCCCCTCCGTATGGGGAAAGAGACCCAGTACTTC. Amino acids: CASSPLRMGKETQYF.

This chain links TRBV19 with TRBJ2-1; 8 bases are a match to TRBD2. The germline gives CDR1 LNHDA, CDR2 SQIVND (reference sequence). The CDR3 has 15 amino acids. V shed 3 bases, J shed 4 bases, and the junction held 5 bases outside the gene matches. CDR3: CASSIGRAGYNEQFF. The DNA for the CDR3 is TGTGCCAGTAGTATCGGGAGGGCGGGATACAATGAGCAGTTCTTC. The full variable domain, completed using reference TRBV19 and TRBJ2-1, is DGGITQSPKYLFRKEGQNVTLSCEQNLNHDAMYWYRQDPGQGLRLIYYSQIVNDFQKGDIAEGYSVSREKKESFPLTVTSAQKNPTAFYLCASSIGRAGYNEQFFGPGTRLTVL.

This chain joins TRBV2 and TRBJ2-7, with D maybe TRBD1 (6 bases). V lost 6 bases and J 6 bases, leaving 24 bases between the germline ends. From germline, CDR1 is SNHLY and CDR2 FYNNEI. The CDR3 loop spans 16 amino acids. The CDR3, as DNA: TGTGCCAGCAGGGGAATATCGCGGATACAGGGATGCGAGCAGTACTTC. It translates to CASRGISRIQGCEQYF. Full variable domain (rest looked up from reference TRBV2 and TRBJ2-7): EPEVTQTPSHQVTQMGQEVILRCVPISNHLYFYWYRQILGQKVEFLVSFYNNEISEKSEIFDDQFSVERPDGSNFTLKIRSTKLEDSAMYFCASRGISRIQGCEQYFGPGTRLTVT.

The rearrangement links TRBV7-2 to TRBJ1-2; tentative D call: TRBD1 (5 bases). From germline, CDR1 is SGHTA and CDR2 FQGNSA. Trimming left V 2 bases short and J 2 bases short, with 6 bases between. The CDR3 contains 13 residues. This CDR3 is CASSLRGNYGYTF. The CDR3, as DNA: TGTGCCAGCAGCTTAAGGGGAAACTATGGCTACACCTTC. Based on the CDR3 plus reference TRBV7-2 and TRBJ1-2, the full variable domain is GAGVSQSPSNKVTEKGKDVELRCDPISGHTALYWYRQSLGQGLEFLIYFQGNSAPDKSGLPSDRFSAERTGGSVSTLTIQRTQQEDSAVYLCASSLRGNYGYTFGSGTRLTVV.

V gene TRBV29-1 combines with J gene TRBJ2-1; TRBD2 agrees at 7 bases. The CDR3 has 15 residues. The germline V gene encodes CDR1 SQVTM and CDR2 ANQGSEA. J gave up 6 bases and V 7 bases, and 15 bases lay outside the gene matches. The CDR3, as DNA: TGCAGCGCCCGAGGGGCGGGAGCTAGGGGCAATGAGCAGTTCTTC. Translated, it gives CSARGAGARGNEQFF.

The chain recombines TRBV4-3 with TRBJ1-4, with D unclear. CDR1 LGHNA and CDR2 YSLEER come from the germline V gene. V lost 0 bases and J 0 bases, leaving 14 bases between the germline ends. CDR3 length: 18 residues. The DNA of the CDR3 is TGCGCCAGCAGCCAAGATACGGCAGGAATAGCAACTAATGAAAAACTGTTTTTT. It encodes CASSQDTAGIATNEKLFF.

V and J are TRBV6-1 and TRBJ1-1, with TRBD1 as a possible D gene (5 bases). Trimming removed 8 bases at V and 4 bases at J, with 11 bases between. This CDR3 contains 12 residues. Germline-derived CDR1 and CDR2 are MNHNS and SASEGT. The CDR3 DNA reads TGTGCCAGCGGTCCAGGGATCACTGAAGCTTTCTTT. It is translated as CASGPGITEAFF.

The chain couples TRBV10-3 to TRBJ2-4, with a tentative D call TRBD1 (8 bases). Germline lookup yields CDR1 ENHRY and CDR2 SYGVKD. This CDR3 region has 20 residues. Trimming left V 4 bases short and J 0 bases short, with 25 bases between. CDR3 region: CAISGPTGAGGLLAKNIQYF. The CDR3 DNA reads as TGTGCCATCAGTGGCCCGACAGGGGCCGGGGGACTACTAGCCAAAAACATTCAGTACTTC.

Worth noting for this clone: This likely came from a read error, as a far larger clone is one base away. The gene calls are TRBV18 and TRBJ1-5, with D possibly being TRBD1 (5 bases). Germline CDR1 KGHSH, CDR2 LQKENI. The CDR3 spans 14 residues. The DNA of the CDR3 is TGTGCCAGCGCACCACGTCATTGGGGCCAGCCCCAGCATTTT. It specifies CASAPRHWGQPQHF.

This rearrangement joins TRBV7-3 to TRBJ2-2; D not certain. The CDR3 sequence is 14 residues long. Between the trimmed V and J ends, which lost 2 bases and 5 bases, there was a span of 9 bases. The germline V gene encodes CDR1 SGHTA and CDR2 FQGTGA. This CDR3 is CASSLSRVTGELFF. In DNA, the CDR3 is TGTGCCAGCAGCTTATCAAGGGTTACCGGGGAGCTGTTTTTT.

V usage is TRBV5-3 and J usage is TRBJ2-7, with no clear D. TRBV5-3 is filed as an ORF, its function uncertain. Trimming took 4 bases from V and 3 from J, leaving 26 bases between them. There are 18 residues in the CDR3. In nucleotides, the CDR3 is TGTGCCAGAAGCGTAGCTCCCCCCGACCGGCTTCTAAACTACGAGCAGTACTTC. Its protein is CARSVAPPDRLLNYEQYF.

The rearrangement joins TRBV6-6 to TRBJ1-2, with TRBD1 matching 8 bases. The CDR3 contains 15 residues. CDR1 and CDR2 (germline): MNHNY, SVGAGI (reference sequence). V dropped 1 base and J dropped 2; count of bases not matched to a gene: 3. This CDR3 is CASSYLPGGNYGYTF. The CDR3 DNA reads TGTGCCAGCAGTTACTTGCCAGGGGGCAACTATGGCTACACCTTC.

The V gene is TRBV18, the J gene TRBJ1-2; D may be TRBD1 (5 bases). The CDR3 is made up of 13 amino acids. CDR1 KGHSH and CDR2 LQKENI come from the germline V gene. Trimming shortened V by 3 bases and J by 2 bases, and 7 bases separated the two germline ends. CDR3 DNA: TGTGCCAGCTCACCGGACAAAAACTATGGCTACACCTTC. Its protein is CASSPDKNYGYTF.

The rearrangement uses TRBV28 and TRBJ1-5; 11 positions agree with TRBD1. Germline-derived CDR1 and CDR2 are MDHEN and SYDVKM. Losses at the gene ends were 3 bases for V and 7 bases for J; bases not matched to a gene: 5. This CDR3 is built from 15 residues. CDR3 DNA sequence: TGTGCCAGCAGTTTTATTCGGGACAGGGGGCAGCCCCAGCATTTT. It encodes CASSFIRDRGQPQHF.

The chain employs TRBV28 and TRBJ1-2, with no clear D. From germline, CDR1 is MDHEN and CDR2 SYDVKM. V was clipped by 6 bases and J by 4 bases, with 12 bases between them. This CDR3 spans 13 amino acids. CDR3 loop: CASSISRAYGYTF. In nucleotides, the CDR3 is TGTGCCAGCAGCATAAGTAGGGCCTATGGCTACACCTTC.

The chain has TRBV19 and TRBJ1-2, with D unresolved. V lost 4 bases and J 6 bases, leaving 12 bases between the germline ends. The CDR3 contains 13 residues. Looked up from germline, CDR1 is LNHDA and CDR2 is SQIVND (reference sequence). The CDR3 region is CASSTDPLHGYTF. The DNA for the CDR3 is TGTGCCAGTAGTACTGACCCTTTGCATGGCTACACCTTC.

The chain carries TRBV6-4 and TRBJ2-1; D might be TRBD1 (6 bases). The germline V gene encodes CDR1 MRHNA and CDR2 SNTAGT. The CDR3 spans 15 residues. V was shortened by 3 bases and J by 6 bases, with 15 bases between the two germline ends. The chain's CDR3 is CASSEPGKGGNEQFF. The CDR3 DNA sequence: TGTGCCAGCAGTGAACCGGGAAAAGGGGGCAATGAGCAGTTCTTC.

This chain uses TRBV11-2 with TRBJ2-7; TRBD2 aligns across 16 bases. After removal of 4 bases from V and 4 bases from J, the junction contained 10 bases not matched to a gene. This CDR3 has 18 amino acids. Per the germline V gene, CDR1 is SGHAT and CDR2 is FQNNGV. The CDR3 bases are TGTGCCAGCAGCTCCCCGGGACTAGCGGGAGGGCCGGTTTACGAGCAGTACTTC. Its protein is CASSSPGLAGGPVYEQYF.

The chain couples TRBV7-8 to TRBJ2-3; D unclear. The germline gives CDR1 SGHVS, CDR2 FQNEAQ. Trimming shortened V by 1 base and J by 4 bases, and 12 bases separated the two germline ends. The CDR3 is 15 residues long. CDR3 loop: CASSLGRWSPDTQYF. In nucleotides, the CDR3 is TGTGCCAGCAGCTTAGGTCGTTGGAGCCCAGATACGCAGTATTTT.

As regards this clone: Other DNA sequences of this sample code for an identical CDR3. The V and J genes are TRBV30 and TRBJ2-5; the D gene is possibly TRBD2 (7 bases). The V gene's germline CDR1 is GTSNPN and CDR2 SVGIG (reference sequence). This CDR3 contains 14 residues. V lost 7 bases and J 5 bases, leaving 20 bases between the germline ends. CDR3 region: CASRGEGYGETQYF. In DNA form, the CDR3 reads TGTGCCTCAAGGGGGGAGGGTTATGGGGAGACCCAGTACTTC.

This clone has only a few counts. J is TRBJ2-3 and V is TRBV6-1; 16 nucleotides line up with TRBD2. CDR3 length: 15 amino acids. CDR1 and CDR2 (germline): MNHNS, SASEGT. The trim removed 6 bases at V and 4 bases at J, leaving 1 base unmatched. In DNA form, the CDR3 reads TGTGCCAGCAGGGGACTAGCGGGAGGGCCAGATACGCAGTATTTT. Protein sequence: CASRGLAGGPDTQYF.

The rearrangement uses TRBV6-5 and TRBJ2-5; D remains ambiguous. The CDR3 spans 14 residues. The V and J ends lost 2 bases and 1 base respectively, with 8 bases between them. Looked up from germline, CDR1 is MNHEY and CDR2 is SVGAGI. The CDR3 spells CASSYDGPQETQYF. CDR3 DNA: TGTGCCAGCAGTTACGACGGGCCCCAAGAGACCCAGTACTTC.

The chain is built from TRBV4-3 and TRBJ2-3; TRBD2 aligns across 11 bases. Unmatched junction bases numbered 14, after V lost 0 bases and J lost 6 bases. Germline V gene data show CDR1 as LGHNA and CDR2 as YSLEER. This CDR3 comprises 19 residues. Here the CDR3 reads CASSQDGDITSGGWDTQYF. The CDR3 DNA is TGCGCCAGCAGCCAAGATGGAGATATAACTAGCGGGGGCTGGGATACGCAGTATTTT.

This clone was counted once. The rearrangement links TRBV19 to TRBJ2-1, with D hard to call. The V gene lost 2 bases and the J gene lost 4 bases, with 12 bases spanning the gap. Germline V CDR1 and CDR2: LNHDA, SQIVND (reference sequence). The length of the CDR3 is 15 residues. The CDR3 protein is CASSISLVGYNEQFF. The CDR3, as DNA: TGTGCCAGTAGTATATCCCTGGTAGGGTACAATGAGCAGTTCTTC.

CDR3 region: CASSGSGPYTEAFF. The CDR3 DNA reads TGTGCCAGCAGTGGCTCGGGGCCGTACACTGAAGCTTTCTTT. The chain combines TRBV6-5 with TRBJ1-1, with TRBD1 as a possible D gene (5 bases). CDR1 and CDR2 (germline): MNHEY, SVGAGI. The CDR3 contains 14 residues. V dropped 5 bases and J dropped 3 bases, with 13 bases sitting between them.

The chain employs TRBV5-3 and TRBJ1-1, with a tentative D call TRBD1 (5 bases). TRBV5-3 is an ORF, and what it does is uncertain. V lost 2 bases to trimming and J lost 8 bases, with 19 bases between them. The CDR3 is made up of 15 amino acids. The CDR3: CARSFLPPRDAEAFF. In nucleotides, the CDR3 is TGTGCCAGAAGCTTTCTCCCCCCCCGGGACGCCGAAGCTTTCTTT.